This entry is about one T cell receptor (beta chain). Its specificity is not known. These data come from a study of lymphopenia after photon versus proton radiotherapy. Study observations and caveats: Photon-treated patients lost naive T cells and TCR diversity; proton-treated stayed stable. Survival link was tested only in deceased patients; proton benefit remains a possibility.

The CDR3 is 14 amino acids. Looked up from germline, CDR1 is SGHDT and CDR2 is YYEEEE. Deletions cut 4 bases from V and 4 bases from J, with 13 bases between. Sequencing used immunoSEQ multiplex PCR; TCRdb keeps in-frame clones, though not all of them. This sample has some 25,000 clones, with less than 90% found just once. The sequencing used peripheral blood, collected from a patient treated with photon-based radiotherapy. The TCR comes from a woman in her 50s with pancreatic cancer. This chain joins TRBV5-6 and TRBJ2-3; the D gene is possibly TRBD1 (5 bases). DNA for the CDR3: TGTGCCAGCAGCCCAGGCAGGGTAGCAGATACGCAGTATTTT. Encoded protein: CASSPGRVADTQYF. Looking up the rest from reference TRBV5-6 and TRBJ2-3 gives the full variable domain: DAGVTQSPTHLIKTRGQQVTLRCSPKSGHDTVSWYQQALGQGPQFIFQYYEEEERQRGNFPDRFSGHQFPNYSSELNVNALLLGDSALYLCASSPGRVADTQYFGPGTRLTVL.